One and the same sample provided the 25 T cell receptor beta chains below, sequenced in a study of CD8 T cells in ankylosing spondylitis. From the 5' RACE reads, TCRdb called clonotypes with MiXCR, one entry per CDR3 protein. The table lists about 320,000 distinct CDR3 sequences, about 9.9% of them singletons. Sample: blood, either unsorted or a sorted T cell fraction (not recorded which). The receptors here all came from a female donor with ankylosing spondylitis or in good health (not recorded which).

This clonotype was observed at least ten times. This chain uses TRBV24-1 with TRBJ1-1; D is possibly TRBD1 (6 bases). V was clipped by 6 bases and J by 5 bases, with 12 bases between them. Per germline, CDR1 KGHDR and CDR2 SFDVKD. The CDR3 has 13 residues. For the CDR3, the DNA is TGTGCCACCAGTCAGGGGCCGGGGACTGAAGCTTTCTTT. Encoded protein: CATSQGPGTEAFF.

The chain combines TRBV5-1 with TRBJ2-3; D unclear. Germline assignment: CDR1 SGHRS and CDR2 YFSETQ. V was trimmed by 4 bases and J by 1 base, leaving 13 bases between them. This CDR3 region has 15 residues. DNA for the CDR3: TGCGCCAGCAGCGCCCGGTCATCTGGCACAGATACGCAGTATTTT. It is translated as CASSARSSGTDTQYF.

This clonotype has at least ten counts. V usage is TRBV20-1 and J usage is TRBJ2-2; the D gene is possibly TRBD2 (6 bases). Germline loops: CDR1 DFQATT, CDR2 SNEGSKA (reference sequence). The CDR3 is 16 residues long. Between the trimmed V and J ends, which lost 6 bases and 3 bases, there was a span of 20 bases. The CDR3 loop is CSATTGVSRDTGELFF. CDR3 nucleotide sequence: TGCAGTGCCACCACGGGAGTTTCACGGGACACCGGGGAGCTGTTTTTT.

This clonotype was recorded at least ten times. The chain carries TRBV20-1 and TRBJ1-1; 10 bases line up with TRBD1. Germline CDR1 is DFQATT and CDR2 is SNEGSKA (reference sequence). This CDR3 has 16 residues. Losses at the gene ends were 5 bases for V and 1 base for J; bases not matched to a gene: 10. CDR3 bases: TGCAGTGCTGGGGACAGGGGCGGGTTCTGGAACACTGAAGCTTTCTTT. Translating it yields CSAGDRGGFWNTEAFF.

Concerning this clonotype: A much larger clone is a single base away; this may be a read error. J is TRBJ1-5 and V is TRBV12-3 or TRBV12-4, with 7 bases that match TRBD1. J lost 3 bases, V lost 5 bases, and 7 bases had no gene match. CDR3 length: 15 residues. The CDR3 coding sequence is TGTGCCAGCAGTCGGACAGGCATAAACAATCAGCCCCAGCATTTT. Protein sequence: CASSRTGINNQPQHF.

This clonotype showed up many times. V gene TRBV21-1 combines with J gene TRBJ2-7; the table's D call, TRBD2, was not checked against the DNA. TRBV21-1 is a pseudogene locus. The CDR3 is 18 residues long. The CDR3 bases are TGTGCCAGCAGCAAAGACGTTGATAGCGGGAGGTTCCGCTACGAGCAGTACTTC. Translating it yields CASSKDVDSGRFRYEQYF.

The chain combines TRBV5-4 with TRBJ2-7, with a possible D match to TRBD2 (6 bases). The germline gives CDR1 SGHNT, CDR2 YYREEE (reference sequence). The CDR3 loop spans 15 amino acids. Trimming took 4 bases from V and 0 from J, leaving 14 bases between them. In DNA, the CDR3 is TGTGCCAGCAGCAGTTGGGACTTGGCCTCCTACGAGCAGTACTTC. Translation gives CASSSWDLASYEQYF.

The sample holds a few counts of this clonotype. The rearrangement uses TRBV27 and TRBJ1-6; 9 nucleotides line up with TRBD1. Germline loops: CDR1 MNHEY, CDR2 SMNVEV (reference sequence). This CDR3 is built from 15 residues. V trimming: 6 bases; J trimming: 8 bases; junction bases outside the gene matches: 8. The CDR3 nucleotides read TGTGCCAGCAGCCAAGGGACAGGGATGCATTCACCCCTCCACTTT. The encoded protein is CASSQGTGMHSPLHF.

This clonotype was observed a few times. The CDR3 reads CASAVNEKLFF. In DNA form, the CDR3 reads TGTGCCAGCGCGGTAAATGAAAAACTGTTTTTT. The chain is built from TRBV2 and TRBJ1-4; D not certain. Germline V gene lookup returns CDR1 SNHLY and CDR2 FYNNEI. The CDR3 has 11 residues. V lost 8 bases and J lost 5, with 6 bases in between.

This clonotype was observed a few times. The V call is TRBV20-1, the J call TRBJ1-6, with D perhaps matching TRBD1 (5 bases). CDR3 length equals 16 residues. V dropped 6 bases and J dropped 6 bases, with 21 bases sitting between them. CDR1 and CDR2 from the germline V gene are DFQATT and SNEGSKA (reference sequence). Here the CDR3 reads CSASARGGSFNSPLHF. DNA of the CDR3: TGCAGTGCGAGTGCCCGGGGCGGCTCATTTAATTCACCCCTCCACTTT.

This clonotype was seen at least ten times. V gene TRBV20-1 combines with J gene TRBJ2-7, with 7 bases identical to TRBD2. This CDR3 comprises 18 residues. CDR1 is DFQATT and CDR2 is SNEGSKA in the germline V gene (reference sequence). Trimming at V came to 1 base and at J to 2 bases, leaving 17 bases not matched to a gene. DNA of the CDR3: TGCAGTGCTAGAGTCGACAGTTCTGCTAGCGGATGGACCTACGAGCAGTACTTC. It specifies CSARVDSSASGWTYEQYF.

This clonotype turned up a few times. The rearrangement links TRBV20-1 to TRBJ2-5; D perhaps matches TRBD2 (5 bases). There are 14 residues in the CDR3. The V end was cut by 0 bases, the J end by 5 bases, with 13 bases between. CDR1 is DFQATT, CDR2 SNEGSKA, per germline (reference sequence). CDR3 loop: CSAREIRAVETQYF. CDR3 coding DNA: TGCAGTGCTAGAGAAATAAGAGCGGTGGAGACCCAGTACTTC.

This clonotype has more than one count but fewer than ten. The chain has TRBV5-1 and TRBJ2-1; D is unclear. Per the germline V gene, CDR1 is SGHRS and CDR2 is YFSETQ. The CDR3 is 15 residues long. Between the trimmed V and J ends, which lost 4 bases and 1 base, there was a span of 12 bases. The CDR3 coding sequence is TGCGCCAGCAGCCTTGACGGAGCTTCCTACAATGAGCAGTTCTTC. It codes for CASSLDGASYNEQFF.

Many counts were recorded for this clonotype. The V call is TRBV4-2, the J call TRBJ2-2; D is perhaps TRBD1 or TRBD2 (5 bases each). The germline V gene has CDR1 LGHNA and CDR2 YNFKEQ. This CDR3 is built from 14 residues. Trimming shortened V by 3 bases and J by 6 bases, and 11 bases separated the two germline ends. The CDR3 is CASSQDMEAGELFF. The CDR3 DNA is TGTGCCAGCAGCCAGGACATGGAGGCCGGGGAGCTGTTTTTT.

This clonotype was seen ten or more times. The genes are TRBV12-3 or TRBV12-4 and TRBJ2-7; 9 bases are shared with TRBD1. The CDR3 contains 13 residues. V was pared by 4 bases and J by 7 bases, with 5 bases of the junction left unmatched. The CDR3 DNA reads as TGTGCCAGCAGTTGGACAGGGGATTATGAGCAGTACTTC. Translated: CASSWTGDYEQYF.

This clonotype was counted ten times or more. The J gene is TRBJ2-1, the V gene TRBV28; 10 nucleotides align to TRBD2. The CDR3 runs to 15 residues. The J segment lost 5 bases and the V segment lost 7 bases, leaving 8 bases of the junction unmatched. The germline V gene has CDR1 MDHEN and CDR2 SYDVKM. The CDR3 protein is CASTEPGLANNEQFF. The CDR3 bases are TGTGCCAGCACTGAACCGGGACTAGCGAACAATGAGCAGTTCTTC. Full variable domain (missing parts from reference TRBV28 and TRBJ2-1): DVKVTQSSRYLVKRTGEKVFLECVQDMDHENMFWYRQDPGLGLRLIYFSYDVKMKEKGDIPEGYSVSREKKERFSLILESASTNQTSMYLCASTEPGLANNEQFFGPGTRLTVL.

This clonotype was seen ten or more times. A junction end diverges from the germline sequence, so it may reflect a read error. The chain uses TRBV10-3 and TRBJ1-5; 9 positions agree with TRBD1. The CDR3 totals 17 residues. Per germline, CDR1 ENHRY and CDR2 SYGVKD. CDR3 loop: CASSESRDRDRLQPQHF. DNA for the CDR3: TGTGCCAGCAGTGAGTCCCGGGACAGGGATAGGCTTCAGCCCCAGCATTTT.

The chain carries TRBV7-8 and TRBJ1-4; 9 bases align to TRBD1. V trimming: 5 bases; J trimming: 8 bases; junction bases outside the gene matches: 6. CDR3 length equals 14 residues. CDR1 is SGHVS, CDR2 FQNEAQ, per germline. CDR3 DNA sequence: TGTGCCAGCAGCCGGACAGGGGTTGGGGAAAAACTGTTTTTT. Residues: CASSRTGVGEKLFF.

This clonotype was seen ten or more times. This chain's CDR3 is CASSPPGGPQHF. The CDR3 DNA reads as TGTGCCAGCAGTCCCCCCGGAGGGCCCCAGCATTTT. The chain uses TRBV12-3 or TRBV12-4 and TRBJ1-5; D is undetermined. The CDR3 has 12 residues. The V end was cut by 5 bases, the J end by 9 bases, with 11 bases between.

This clonotype was found many times. V gene TRBV4-2 combines with J gene TRBJ2-3; TRBD2 matches 13 bases. The CDR3 consists of 15 residues. Trimming removed 4 bases from V and 13 bases from J; junction bases left unmatched: 11. Per germline, CDR1 LGHNA and CDR2 YNFKEQ. CDR3: CASSPIGLAGVREYF. For the CDR3, the DNA is TGTGCCAGCAGCCCGATAGGACTAGCGGGAGTTCGTGAGTATTTT.

The chain recombines TRBV5-1 with TRBJ2-3, with D tentatively TRBD2 (5 bases). Germline-derived CDR1 and CDR2 are SGHRS and YFSETQ. Trimming shortened V by 0 bases and J by 3 bases, and 14 bases separated the two germline ends. The CDR3 has 16 amino acids. CDR3 DNA sequence: TGCGCCAGCAGCTTGGCCGAGGTTAGAGGGACAGATACGCAGTATTTT. It is translated as CASSLAEVRGTDTQYF. Together with reference TRBV5-1 and TRBJ2-3, the CDR3 gives the full variable domain: KAGVTQTPRYLIKTRGQQVTLSCSPISGHRSVSWYQQTPGQGLQFLFEYFSETQRNKGNFPGRFSGRQFSNSRSEMNVSTLELGDSALYLCASSLAEVRGTDTQYFGPGTRLTVL.

At least ten counts were recorded for this clonotype. The chain carries TRBV24-1 and TRBJ2-2; TRBD2 aligns across 10 bases. Germline loops: CDR1 KGHDR, CDR2 SFDVKD. Germline trimming cut 9 bases from V and 7 bases from J; bases unmatched to any gene: 4. The CDR3 consists of 13 residues. The CDR3 region is CATSRLAGGELFF. The CDR3 coding sequence is TGTGCCACCTCTCGACTAGCGGGCGGGGAGCTGTTTTTT.

Only a few counts were recorded for this clonotype. The chain joins TRBV29-1 to TRBJ1-1, with D unclear. In germline, CDR1 is SQVTM, CDR2 ANQGSEA. This CDR3 comprises 12 residues. The V gene lost 3 bases and the J gene lost 1 base, with 6 bases spanning the gap. The CDR3 DNA sequence: TGCAGCGTTGATAAATCGAACACTGAAGCTTTCTTT. It yields the protein CSVDKSNTEAFF.

This clonotype was seen repeatedly, ten times or more. This chain joins TRBV12-3 or TRBV12-4 and TRBJ1-5; D is uncertain. The ends were cut back, 7 bases at V and 2 bases at J, with 9 bases in the middle. The CDR3 totals 13 residues. The CDR3 reads CASNGRGNQPQHF. The CDR3 nucleotides are TGTGCCAGCAACGGACGGGGCAATCAGCCCCAGCATTTT.

This clonotype was counted only a few times. CDR3 DNA: TGTGCCAGCAGCTTAGAGGAACGTGCGAGGGCTGAAGCTTTCTTT. Protein product: CASSLEERARAEAFF. The chain uses TRBV7-9 and TRBJ1-1; no clear D gene. The CDR3 loop spans 15 amino acids. In germline, CDR1 is SEHNR, CDR2 FQNEAQ (reference sequence). The V gene lost 1 base and the J gene lost 6 bases, with 15 bases spanning the gap.